This TCR beta chain is drawn from a study of T cells in tumors and immune-related adverse events (dated by TCRdb to about 2021). Details on this clone: Its antigen specificity is not known. The sample holds no much larger clone one base away, and base qualities are not on file.

V lost 2 bases and J lost 3 bases, and the count of bases not matched to a germline gene is 5. The CDR3 contains 15 residues, cysteine and phenylalanine counted. Left in the record is the CDR3 DNA by itself, 45 bases read in frame from the first base. CDR1 and CDR2 are read off the germline V gene as MNHEY and SVGAGI. The immunoSEQ assay was used to amplify and sequence the TCR beta locus, producing bulk TCR Vbeta CDR3 data. The study's processing was this. Non-productive CDR3s, sequences shorter than 7 amino acids, and those not starting with C or ending with F/W were excluded. Only specimens with at least 1000 reads were analysed, and clonotypes were defined at the amino acid level. Clonality was computed as 1 minus Pielou's evenness. To equalize library sizes, abundance-weighted random subsampling with replacement was performed 100 times so that 95% confidence intervals could be reported. The Morisita overlap index was used to quantify repertoire overlap, and the top 40 clones in each specimen were examined for overlap with the irAE. TCRdb took over this immuneACCESS table, retaining in-frame rearrangements with V and J assigned. Such tables are incomplete; in checked studies, under half of the missing clones stem from an unresolved V gene, and the remainder is unexplained. The DNA gave D and trimming, while V, J and clone size come from that table. The sample table shows 10,000 or so clones, and under 95% are seen once. The ten largest clonotypes hold around 1.5% of the sample.

In light of the paper, this sample's treatment or condition label describes: nivolumab (PD-1 blockade) given before sampling. The DNeasy Blood and Tissue Kit was used to extract DNA from formalin-fixed paraffin-embedded specimens. This chain is built from TRBV6-5 and TRBJ2-7; 9 bases in the middle match TRBD2. The receptor's source is a female donor with metastatic renal cell carcinoma. The material sequenced was lymph node tissue, taken from a patient treated with anti-PD-1 therapy. The base sequence is TGTGCCAGCAGTTACCCGGGACTAGCTAACTACGAGCAGTACTTC. Translated, this gives CASSYPGLANYEQYF.